Detailed here is one T cell receptor beta chain. CDR3 length equals 12 residues. Trimming removed 5 bases at V and 0 bases at J, with 5 bases between. The germline CDR1 and CDR2 sequences are SNHLY and FYNNEI. This entry is derived from a study of PD-1 blockade in mismatch repair-deficient tumors. Only in-frame clones appear in the TCRdb table, and some are missing; sequencing was by immunoSEQ multiplex PCR. The sample comprises tens of thousands of clones, 75% to 85% of which are singletons, and 22% rests with the top ten. The V gene is TRBV2, the J gene TRBJ2-7; a possible D gene is TRBD1 (5 bases). This clonotype was obtained from an adult with mismatch repair-deficient cancer. Sample: peripheral blood, taken 4 weeks after starting pembrolizumab. The CDR3 protein is CASSTGSYEQYF. DNA of the CDR3: TGTGCCAGCAGTACAGGCTCCTACGAGCAGTACTTC.